The clone carrying this T cell receptor (beta chain) showed up just a few times. Antigen specificity is unknown. The treatment here: 15 to 20 received Ad26.COV2.S at low or high dose, single or two shots; several received placebo; per-sample allocation not given. Day 63 after the first injection of vaccine or placebo was the sampling time. This sample was taken from a study of Ad26.COV2.S vaccination and SARS-CoV-2 variants. The wider study: By the intramuscular route, Ad26.COV2.S was given once, or twice 56 days apart.

Study-level findings and limits: Measurements of TCR breadth and depth may have given underestimates of the total T cell responses. Participants in the vaccine arm had higher spike-specific TCR breadth; placebo recipients had lower. A substantial breadth of spike-specific CD8+ and CD4+ T cell responses after vaccination has been reported.

V lost 1 base, J lost 6 bases, and 18 bases lay in between. The CDR3 consists of 16 residues. Germline CDR1 LGHNA, CDR2 YSLEER. The table came from immunoSEQ multiplex PCR; TCRdb's copy has only in-frame clones and leaves some out. The data contain over 300,000 clones, 83% of them singletons. The specimen was peripheral blood, collected in a trial of Ad26.COV2.S vaccine versus placebo. The TCR comes from a person aged 18-60 years who received the Ad26.COV2.S COVID-19 vaccine or a placebo. V gene TRBV4-3 combines with J gene TRBJ1-2, with D tentatively TRBD1 (5 bases). This CDR3 is CASSQAGGAGDHGYTF. The DNA for the CDR3 is TGCGCCAGCAGCCAAGCAGGTGGGGCGGGGGATCATGGCTACACCTTC.